This T cell receptor beta chain was captured in a study of blood T cell repertoires in COVID-19. At the level of the study: The United States, Italy and Spain were the sources of the acute and convalescent COVID-19 samples. In each case, the material was cDNA or gDNA derived from T cells, B-cell-depleted T cells, or PBMCs.

Per the original methods: Amplification with reference gene primers provided the estimates of nucleated cell counts. The repertoire was sequenced with immunoSEQ multiplex PCR; TCRdb's copy has only in-frame clones and lacks some. V and J calls and clone size are given by that table; D and trimming were obtained from the DNA. The sample carries some 530,000 clones, 80% to 90% recorded once. This CDR3 region has 16 residues. Germline V gives CDR1 LGHNA, CDR2 YSLEER. V lost 0 bases and J lost 4; bases outside the gene matches: 5. This TCR was sampled from a human donor in a cohort sampled during active COVID-19. The sample taken for sequencing was peripheral blood. This chain joins TRBV4-3 and TRBJ2-2; the match to TRBD2 covers 7 bases. The DNA of the CDR3 is TGCGCCAGCAGCCAAGATTACAGCGGGGCCACCGGGGAGCTGTTTTTT. This encodes CASSQDYSGATGELFF.